One TCR beta chain is described in this entry. What it recognizes is unknown. Per the germline V gene, CDR1 is LNHDA and CDR2 is SQIVND (reference sequence). The CDR3 has 13 amino acids. Trimming stripped 6 bases from V and 7 bases from J, with 15 bases between. The data originate from a study of T cell repertoires in cytomegalovirus infection. In the study overall: It was recently identified HLA-C-restricted and well-studied HLA-B-restricted CMV epitopes that the study used. Public signatures in TCR beta pointed to CMV infection and matching HLA type. Study results and limitations: Clonotypes of TCR beta that were HLA-C-restricted and CMV-specific dominated the ex vivo response. Based on cumulative public TCR beta family frequency, carriers of CMV plus the relevant HLA were identified.

TCRdb itself ran the reads through MiXCR, one entry per CDR3 protein. The table has about 160,000 distinct CDR3 sequences, roughly 21% seen once. This rearrangement joins TRBV19 to TRBJ1-1; D uncertain. Sequenced here: CD8+ T cells from cultured PBMCs, sampled from culture after CMV antigen stimulation. The TCR was taken from a human donor in good health (CMV status not recorded). Some clones in this sample may be carry-over from other donors' samples. The chain's CDR3 is CASSDWEEDEAFF. CDR3 coding DNA: TGTGCCAGTAGCGACTGGGAGGAGGATGAAGCTTTCTTT.